The 31 T cell receptor beta chains reported below all come from one sample, sequenced in a study of response to subunit inactivated influenza vaccine. A single record per CDR3 protein comes from TCRdb applying MiXCR to the RT-PCR reads. Among roughly 650,000 distinct CDR3 sequences listed, about 14% were seen once. Sequencing was performed on PBMCs from blood, taken 14 to 15 days before vaccination. These receptors all come from a man aged 50-60 years who received an inactivated influenza vaccine.

This chain joins TRBV5-6 and TRBJ2-7; D might be TRBD1 (5 bases). The V end lost 0 bases, the J end lost 7 bases, and 17 bases lay between the germline ends. The V gene's germline CDR1 is SGHDT and CDR2 YYEEEE. This CDR3 contains 15 residues. The chain's CDR3 is CASSLGGQLLLEQYF. The DNA of the CDR3 is TGTGCCAGCAGCTTGGGCGGACAACTACTACTGGAGCAGTACTTC.

This chain links TRBV29-1 with TRBJ1-1; D might be TRBD1 (6 bases). Germline values: CDR1 SQVTM, CDR2 ANQGSEA. This CDR3 spans 14 amino acids. V lost 7 bases to trimming and J lost 2 bases, with 17 bases between them. This chain's CDR3 is CSADSGGANTEAFF. The DNA for the CDR3 is TGCAGCGCGGATTCTGGGGGGGCAAACACTGAAGCTTTCTTT.

This clonotype was recorded a few times. The chain recombines TRBV14 with TRBJ2-1; D not resolved. V was trimmed by 2 bases and J by 8 bases, leaving 7 bases between them. The CDR3 covers 12 residues. CDR1 SGHDN and CDR2 FVKESK come from the germline V gene. CDR3: CASSQLRDEQFF. The DNA for the CDR3 is TGTGCCAGCAGCCAACTACGAGATGAGCAGTTCTTC.

V usage is TRBV6-5 and J usage is TRBJ2-3; no firm D call. Trimming took off 5 bases at V and 3 bases at J, with 15 bases between the two ends. This CDR3 comprises 15 residues. Germline assignment: CDR1 MNHEY and CDR2 SVGAGI. The CDR3 loop is CASSLRPYGTDTQYF. CDR3 in DNA: TGTGCCAGCAGTCTACGGCCCTACGGGACAGATACGCAGTATTTT.

This clonotype was recorded many times. The chain employs TRBV2 and TRBJ1-5; 9 bases map to TRBD1. CDR3 length: 13 amino acids. CDR1 and CDR2 from the germline V gene are SNHLY and FYNNEI. The V segment lost 6 bases and the J segment 5 bases; nucleotides outside the gene matches: 2. CDR3 in amino acids: CASRRDRDQPQHF. The CDR3, as DNA: TGTGCCAGCAGAAGGGACAGGGATCAGCCCCAGCATTTT. Using reference TRBV2 and TRBJ1-5 for the parts outside the CDR3, the full variable domain is EPEVTQTPSHQVTQMGQEVILRCVPISNHLYFYWYRQILGQKVEFLVSFYNNEISEKSEIFDDQFSVERPDGSNFTLKIRSTKLEDSAMYFCASRRDRDQPQHFGDGTRLSIL.

The chain uses TRBV7-2 and TRBJ2-5; D might be TRBD2 (5 bases). Germline V CDR1 and CDR2: SGHTA, FQGNSA. CDR3 length: 14 residues. Trimming pared 4 bases from V and 6 bases from J, leaving 15 bases between. As DNA, the CDR3 is TGTGCCAGCAGCTATAGTTACGGAGGAAAGACCCAGTACTTC. This codes for CASSYSYGGKTQYF.

This clonotype was observed at least ten times. This CDR3 is CASSPGRMGNQPQHF. The CDR3 DNA sequence: TGTGCCAGCAGCCCGGGACGGATGGGCAATCAGCCCCAGCATTTT. V gene TRBV3-1 combines with J gene TRBJ1-5; tentatively, D is TRBD1 (5 bases). Germline assignment: CDR1 LGHDT and CDR2 YNNKEL (reference sequence). There are 15 residues in the CDR3. The V end lost 4 bases, the J end lost 2 bases, and 12 bases lay between the germline ends. Looking up the rest from reference TRBV3-1 and TRBJ1-5 gives the full variable domain: DTAVSQTPKYLVTQMGNDKSIKCEQNLGHDTMYWYKQDSKKFLKIMFSYNNKELIINETVPNRFSPKSPDKAHLNLHINSLELGDSAVYFCASSPGRMGNQPQHFGDGTRLSIL.

The chain links TRBV6-1 to TRBJ2-7, with D perhaps matching TRBD2 (5 bases). The CDR3 runs 11 residues. V was shortened by 11 bases and J by 4 bases, with 12 bases between the two germline ends. Germline CDR1 is MNHNS and CDR2 is SASEGT. Here the CDR3 DNA reads TGTGCCGTGCCCGGCGGGTACGAGCAGTACTTC. This codes for CAVPGGYEQYF.

This clonotype showed up just a few times. The chain couples TRBV20-1 to TRBJ1-1; no clear D gene. Germline-derived CDR1 and CDR2 are DFQATT and SNEGSKA (reference sequence). CDR3 size: 11 residues. Between the trimmed V and J ends, which lost 5 bases and 3 bases, there was a span of 7 bases. The CDR3: CSAPWDTEAFF. CDR3 DNA sequence: TGCAGTGCTCCCTGGGACACTGAAGCTTTCTTT.

V usage is TRBV9 and J usage is TRBJ1-6; D is unresolved. CDR3 length: 17 residues. Germline V lookup: CDR1 SGDLS, CDR2 YYNGEE. Trimming took 3 bases from V and 0 from J, leaving 13 bases between them. The CDR3 reads CASSAEDGGSYNSPLHF. The CDR3 region has the DNA TGTGCCAGCAGCGCAGAGGACGGTGGCTCCTATAATTCACCCCTCCACTTT.

This clonotype came up a few times. The rearrangement joins TRBV15 to TRBJ2-1; D gene unclear. V dropped 1 base and J dropped 4 bases, with 5 bases sitting between them. Per germline, CDR1 LNHNV and CDR2 YYDKDF (reference sequence). This CDR3 comprises 13 residues. CDR3 region: CATSRGDYNEQFF. CDR3 DNA sequence: TGTGCCACCAGCAGAGGGGATTACAATGAGCAGTTCTTC.

The chain links TRBV28 to TRBJ2-1; 11 bases line up with TRBD2. With 5 bases clipped from V and 7 bases from J, the junction kept 19 bases outside the gene matches. Germline loops: CDR1 MDHEN, CDR2 SYDVKM. CDR3 length: 19 amino acids. For the CDR3, the DNA is TGTGCCAGCAGTCCCACCATTATAGCGGGAGGGCTTGCGTATAATGAGCAGTTCTTC. Protein: CASSPTIIAGGLAYNEQFF.

J is TRBJ2-1 and V is TRBV7-2; D remains ambiguous. V lost 4 bases to trimming and J lost 7 bases, with 11 bases between them. CDR1 SGHTA and CDR2 FQGNSA come from the germline V gene. The CDR3 is 13 residues long. CDR3 amino acids: CASSSPQENEQFF. DNA for the CDR3: TGTGCCAGCAGCTCACCTCAGGAGAATGAGCAGTTCTTC.

The rearrangement links TRBV7-8 to TRBJ1-4, with 9 bases lining up with TRBD1. The length of the CDR3 is 16 residues. V was clipped by 2 bases and J by 7 bases; unmatched bases: 8. Germline assignment: CDR1 SGHVS and CDR2 FQNEAQ. This chain's CDR3 is CASSLTRGTGREKLFF. The CDR3 bases are TGTGCCAGCAGCTTAACGAGAGGGACAGGGCGTGAAAAACTGTTTTTT.

The chain couples TRBV30 to TRBJ2-7; D gene unclear. V was clipped by 3 bases and J by 2 bases, with 23 bases between them. Per germline, CDR1 GTSNPN and CDR2 SVGIG (reference sequence). The CDR3 consists of 17 residues. CDR3 in DNA: TGTGCCTGGAGCTTCCTACCCTCCGGGCCCAGTCCCTACGAGCAGTACTTC. It yields the protein CAWSFLPSGPSPYEQYF.

This clonotype showed up many times. The chain carries TRBV5-1 and TRBJ2-2, with 14 positions matching TRBD2. Germline V gene data show CDR1 as SGHRS and CDR2 as YFSETQ. The CDR3 is 16 amino acids. J gave up 5 bases and V 4 bases, and 4 bases lay outside the gene matches. The CDR3: CASSAGLAGDTGELFF. The CDR3 coding sequence is TGCGCCAGCAGCGCGGGACTAGCGGGAGATACCGGGGAGCTGTTTTTT.

A few counts support this clonotype. V and J are TRBV5-1 and TRBJ2-3, with D perhaps TRBD2 (5 bases). V gave up 2 bases and J gave up 5 bases, with 12 bases separating them. The CDR3 is made up of 14 amino acids. CDR1 is SGHRS, CDR2 YFSETQ, per germline. The CDR3 loop is CASSLTRSGDTQYF. For the CDR3, the DNA is TGCGCCAGCAGCTTAACTAGAAGTGGAGATACGCAGTATTTT.

This clonotype was observed a handful of times. V is TRBV7-9 and J is TRBJ2-3; 10 bases agree with TRBD2. The germline CDR1 and CDR2 sequences are SEHNR and FQNEAQ (reference sequence). With 3 bases clipped from V and 6 bases from J, the junction kept 6 bases outside the gene matches. The CDR3 contains 15 residues. Here the CDR3 reads CASSFPSGSTDTQYF. The CDR3, as DNA: TGTGCCAGCAGCTTCCCTAGCGGGAGTACTGATACGCAGTATTTT.

The chain joins TRBV2 to TRBJ1-5; no reliable D call. CDR3 size: 14 residues. Per germline, CDR1 SNHLY and CDR2 FYNNEI. Deletions cut 3 bases from V and 8 bases from J, with 14 bases between. Here the CDR3 reads CASSDSGGLKPQHF. CDR3 sequence (DNA): TGTGCCAGCAGTGATAGCGGCGGATTGAAGCCCCAGCATTTT.

This clonotype showed up just a few times. The rearrangement links TRBV20-1 to TRBJ2-2; 9 bases match TRBD2. The V and J ends lost 1 base and 5 bases, in that order; junction bases with no gene match: 5. The germline CDR1 and CDR2 sequences are DFQATT and SNEGSKA (reference sequence). The CDR3 loop spans 15 amino acids. In nucleotides, the CDR3 is TGCAGTGCTAGAGGGGGTCTAGCGGGAACCGGGGAGCTGTTTTTT. Translating gives CSARGGLAGTGELFF.

Only a few counts were recorded for this clonotype. This chain links TRBV5-1 with TRBJ2-7; tentative D call: TRBD1 (6 bases). The CDR3 loop spans 15 amino acids. Trimming cost V 4 bases and J 6 bases, with 20 bases left between them. Germline V gene data show CDR1 as SGHRS and CDR2 as YFSETQ. The CDR3 sequence: CASSPGFQGTGEQYF. In nucleotides, the CDR3 is TGCGCCAGCAGCCCGGGGTTTCAGGGGACGGGCGAGCAGTACTTC.

The V call is TRBV11-3, the J call TRBJ1-6, with TRBD1 as a possible D gene (5 bases). The CDR3 is 13 amino acids. The germline V and J ends were trimmed by 4 bases and 7 bases, with 8 bases remaining between them. The germline V gene encodes CDR1 SGHNT and CDR2 YENEEA. The CDR3 sequence is CASSSRGNSPLHF. CDR3 nucleotide sequence: TGTGCCAGCAGCTCCCGGGGGAATTCACCCCTCCACTTT.

The CDR3 bases are TGTGCCAGCAGCGCGGTGACAGGGGCGAAGACCCAGTACTTC. This sequence encodes CASSAVTGAKTQYF. This chain connects TRBV6-1 to TRBJ2-5; 8 nucleotides align to TRBD1. Germline V gene sequence: CDR1 MNHNS, CDR2 SASEGT. J gave up 6 bases and V 6 bases, and 9 bases lay outside the gene matches. CDR3 length equals 14 residues.

The chain links TRBV6-1 to TRBJ2-2; D uncertain. Germline loops: CDR1 MNHNS, CDR2 SASEGT. Trimming took 3 bases from V and 5 from J, leaving 16 bases between them. The CDR3 contains 16 residues. The DNA for the CDR3 is TGTGCCAGCAGTGAGGCCGTCACGGCGAGGACCGGGGAGCTGTTTTTT. It is translated as CASSEAVTARTGELFF.

This chain uses TRBV6-2 or TRBV6-3 with TRBJ2-2, with D perhaps matching TRBD2 (5 bases). Per germline, CDR1 MNHEY and CDR2 SVGEGT. Between the trimmed V and J ends, which lost 6 bases and 6 bases, there was a span of 20 bases. The CDR3 is made up of 16 amino acids. The DNA for the CDR3 is TGTGCCAGCAGCCGCCCTACCAGCGGAGCCGCCGGGGAGCTGTTTTTT. This sequence encodes CASSRPTSGAAGELFF.

In this sample, this clonotype turned up many times. A read error may produce the germline difference seen at one junction end. V gene TRBV28 combines with J gene TRBJ1-2; 9 nucleotides match TRBD1. CDR3 length equals 13 residues. Germline lookup yields CDR1 MDHEN and CDR2 SYDVKM. This chain's CDR3 is CASSLTGTGRDSF. CDR3 nucleotides: TGTGCCAGCAGCCTTACCGGGACAGGGAGGGATAGCTTC.

The CDR3, as DNA: TGTGCCAGCAGCAGAAGGCAGCTGCGGACCGGTCCAACATGGAACACCGGGGAGCTGTTTTTT. It encodes CASSRRQLRTGPTWNTGELFF. The J gene is TRBJ2-2, the V gene TRBV5-4; D not certain. Trimming took off 4 bases at V and 1 base at J, with 29 bases between the two ends. The CDR3 has 21 amino acids. The V gene's germline CDR1 is SGHNT and CDR2 YYREEE (reference sequence).

Only a few counts were recorded for this clonotype. The rearrangement joins TRBV28 to TRBJ1-4; D is ambiguous. V shed 4 bases and J shed 5 bases, with 14 bases lying between them. The CDR3 sequence is 15 residues long. Germline loops: CDR1 MDHEN, CDR2 SYDVKM. The CDR3: CASSSLGSGNEKLFF. The CDR3 coding sequence is TGTGCCAGCAGTTCCCTGGGTTCAGGAAATGAAAAACTGTTTTTT.

This clonotype was counted between two and nine times. The rearrangement joins TRBV5-5 to TRBJ2-1; D unclear. Germline CDR1 SGHKS, CDR2 YYEKEE (reference sequence). V lost 2 bases to trimming and J lost 7 bases, with 13 bases between them. The CDR3 covers 14 residues. Written as DNA, the CDR3 is TGTGCCAGCAGCTTACCCCTGTCTAGGAATGAGCAGTTCTTC. Its protein is CASSLPLSRNEQFF.

This clonotype was counted only a few times. The DNA for the CDR3 is TGTGCCAGCAGCTTAGTGTTAGGACGGGGCGAGCAGTACTTC. Its translation is CASSLVLGRGEQYF. The chain couples TRBV11-2 to TRBJ2-7, with a possible D match to TRBD2 (5 bases). This CDR3 is 14 amino acids long. V dropped 1 base and J dropped 6 bases, with 13 bases sitting between them. CDR1 SGHAT and CDR2 FQNNGV come from the germline V gene.

This clonotype was detected only a few times. The V and J genes are TRBV7-9 and TRBJ2-2; D remains ambiguous. The CDR3 is made up of 14 amino acids. The V gene lost 1 base and the J gene lost 5 bases, with 8 bases spanning the gap. From germline, CDR1 is SEHNR and CDR2 FQNEAQ (reference sequence). The CDR3 region is CASSLERPTGELFF. DNA for the CDR3: TGTGCCAGCAGCTTAGAAAGGCCGACCGGGGAGCTGTTTTTT.